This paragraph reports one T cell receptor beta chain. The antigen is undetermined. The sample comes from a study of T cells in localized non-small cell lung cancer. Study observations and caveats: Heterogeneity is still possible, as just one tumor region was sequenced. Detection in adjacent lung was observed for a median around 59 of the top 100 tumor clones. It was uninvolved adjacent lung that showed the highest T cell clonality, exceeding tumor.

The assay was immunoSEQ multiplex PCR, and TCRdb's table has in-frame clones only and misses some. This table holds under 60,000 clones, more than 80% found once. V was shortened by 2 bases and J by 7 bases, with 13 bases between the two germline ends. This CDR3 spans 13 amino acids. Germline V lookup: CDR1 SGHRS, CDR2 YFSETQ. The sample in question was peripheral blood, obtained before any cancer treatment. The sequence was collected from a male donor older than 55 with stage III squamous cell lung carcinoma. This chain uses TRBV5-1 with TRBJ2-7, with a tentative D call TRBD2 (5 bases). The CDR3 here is CASSFKTRDEQYF. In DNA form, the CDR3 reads TGCGCCAGCAGCTTCAAAACTAGGGATGAGCAGTACTTC.